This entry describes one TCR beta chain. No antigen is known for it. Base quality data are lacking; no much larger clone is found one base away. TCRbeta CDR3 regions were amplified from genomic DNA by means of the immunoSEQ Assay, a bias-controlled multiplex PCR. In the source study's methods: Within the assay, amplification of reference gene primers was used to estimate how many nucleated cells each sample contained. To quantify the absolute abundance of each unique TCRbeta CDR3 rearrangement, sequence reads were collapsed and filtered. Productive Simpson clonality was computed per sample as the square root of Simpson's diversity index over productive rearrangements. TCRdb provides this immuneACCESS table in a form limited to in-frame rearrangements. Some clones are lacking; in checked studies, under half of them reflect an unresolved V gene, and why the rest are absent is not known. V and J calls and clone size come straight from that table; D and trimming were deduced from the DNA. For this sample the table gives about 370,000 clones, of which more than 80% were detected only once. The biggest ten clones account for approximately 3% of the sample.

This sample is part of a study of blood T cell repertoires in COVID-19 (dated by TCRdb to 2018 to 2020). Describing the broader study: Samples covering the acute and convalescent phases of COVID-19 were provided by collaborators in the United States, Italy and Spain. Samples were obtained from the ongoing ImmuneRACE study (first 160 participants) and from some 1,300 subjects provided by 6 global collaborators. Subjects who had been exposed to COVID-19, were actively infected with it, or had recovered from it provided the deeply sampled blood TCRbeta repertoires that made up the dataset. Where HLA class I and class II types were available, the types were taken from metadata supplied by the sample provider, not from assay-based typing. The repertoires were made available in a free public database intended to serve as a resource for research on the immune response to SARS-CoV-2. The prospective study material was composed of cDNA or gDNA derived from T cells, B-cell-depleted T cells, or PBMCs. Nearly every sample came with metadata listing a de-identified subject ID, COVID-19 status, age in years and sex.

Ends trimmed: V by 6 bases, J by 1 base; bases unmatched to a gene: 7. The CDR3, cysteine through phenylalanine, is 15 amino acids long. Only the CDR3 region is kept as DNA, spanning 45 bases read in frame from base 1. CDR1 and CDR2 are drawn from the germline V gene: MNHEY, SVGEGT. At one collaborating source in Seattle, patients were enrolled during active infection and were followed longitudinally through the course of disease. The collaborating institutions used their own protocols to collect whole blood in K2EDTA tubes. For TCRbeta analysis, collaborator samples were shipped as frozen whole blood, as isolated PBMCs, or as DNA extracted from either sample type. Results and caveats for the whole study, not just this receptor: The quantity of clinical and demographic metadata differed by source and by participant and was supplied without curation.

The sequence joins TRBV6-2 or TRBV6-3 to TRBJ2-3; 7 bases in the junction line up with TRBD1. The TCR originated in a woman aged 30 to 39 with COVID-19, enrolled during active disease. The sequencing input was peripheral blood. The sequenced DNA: TGTGCCAGCAGCCCCATCGGACAGGGCACAGATACGCAGTATTTT. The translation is CASSPIGQGTDTQYF.